This entry describes one T cell receptor (beta chain). Its matching antigen is unknown. Extraction and reverse transcription of RNA yielded cDNA as the sequencing template. Repertoires were generated with immunoSEQ multiplex PCR, while TCRdb's copy carries only in-frame clones and drops some. The sample yields a few hundred thousand clones, around two fifths seen once. The sample is drawn from a study of CD8+ T cells in alopecia areata. In the study overall: Those treated were given oral tofacitinib at 5 to 10 mg twice daily. Severity was scored as percentage of affected scalp area in treated patients. The study, taken as a whole, reports: Expanded CD8+ clones among the top 100, as well as scalp clonality, were significantly decreased by tofacitinib.

The treatment is: oral pan-JAK inhibitor, 5-10 mg twice daily. A FACSAria was used to sort CD4+ and CD8+ T cells. These cells came from PBMCs. The origin of this receptor is a human donor with alopecia areata. The sequencing used CD4+ T cells sorted from blood, collected between weeks 30 and 35, from a patient treated with tofacitinib.

CDR3 nucleotide sequence: TGTGCCTGGAGTCAGGACGGATTTTACGGCTCCTACGAGCAGTACTTC. Protein: CAWSQDGFYGSYEQYF. The chain has TRBV30 and TRBJ2-7; no clear D. The V and J ends lost 2 bases and 0 bases respectively, with 17 bases between them. The CDR3 contains 16 residues. The germline CDR1 and CDR2 sequences are GTSNPN and SVGIG (reference sequence).